Presented here are 17 T cell receptor beta chains from one specimen sequenced in a study of cytomegalovirus exposure and HLA in healthy donors. The study ran its PCR with 60 Vbeta and 13 Jbeta primers. This table comes from immunoSEQ multiplex PCR, and its TCRdb copy is limited to in-frame clones, with some not included. The data show more than 90,000 clones, with around 76% seen just once and 15% to 20% held by the top ten. Specimen: PBMCs. These receptors were taken from a man aged 45 to 65 in good health and CMV-seropositive.

A few counts support this clone. The V and J genes are TRBV2 and TRBJ1-1; D is uncertain. Between the trimmed V and J ends, which lost 3 bases and 2 bases, there was a span of 4 bases. The CDR3 has 12 amino acids. Looked up from germline, CDR1 is SNHLY and CDR2 is FYNNEI. CDR3 nucleotide sequence: TGTGCCAGCAGTGACACAAACACTGAAGCTTTCTTT. Protein: CASSDTNTEAFF.

The chain couples TRBV2 to TRBJ2-3, with 10 bases lining up with TRBD2. Germline lookup yields CDR1 SNHLY and CDR2 FYNNEI. The CDR3 loop spans 14 amino acids. Trimming at V came to 8 bases and at J to 4 bases, leaving 6 bases not matched to a gene. The CDR3 DNA follows: TGTGCCAGCGGGAGCGGGAGGGCCTCAGATACGCAGTATTTT. Amino acid sequence: CASGSGRASDTQYF.

The chain couples TRBV10-3 to TRBJ1-1; 9 bases agree with TRBD1. CDR3 length: 15 amino acids. V shed 10 bases, J shed 0 bases, and the junction held 9 bases outside the gene matches. The germline gives CDR1 ENHRY, CDR2 SYGVKD. The CDR3 bases are TGTGCCACCTGTGGGACAGGGAACATGAACACTGAAGCTTTCTTT. Protein: CATCGTGNMNTEAFF.

This clone was detected only once. The rearrangement joins TRBV29-1 to TRBJ1-5; the match to TRBD1 covers 7 bases. V was pared by 6 bases and J by 3 bases, with 5 bases of the junction left unmatched. This CDR3 spans 13 amino acids. The germline CDR1 and CDR2 sequences are SQVTM and ANQGSEA. CDR3 protein: CSVSRGSNQPQHF. CDR3 nucleotide sequence: TGCAGCGTCAGCAGGGGGTCCAATCAGCCCCAGCATTTT.

V gene TRBV5-4 combines with J gene TRBJ2-5; a possible D gene is TRBD2 (5 bases). V dropped 4 bases and J dropped 0 bases, with 10 bases sitting between them. Germline V gives CDR1 SGHNT, CDR2 YYREEE (reference sequence). The CDR3 length is 14 residues. The CDR3 DNA reads as TGTGCCAGCAGCCCCCGGGGTGACCAAGAGACCCAGTACTTC. Its translation: CASSPRGDQETQYF.

V and J are TRBV4-3 and TRBJ2-3; TRBD1 matches at 8 bases. CDR1 is LGHNA and CDR2 is YSLEER in the germline V gene. This CDR3 region has 18 residues. V lost 0 bases and J lost 5; bases outside the gene matches: 13. CDR3 sequence (DNA): TGCGCCAGCAGCCAAGATCCCGGAGGGCAGGGGGCTGGAGATACGCAGTATTTT. Translating it yields CASSQDPGGQGAGDTQYF.

This rearrangement joins TRBV9 to TRBJ2-2; D is uncertain. The germline V gene has CDR1 SGDLS and CDR2 YYNGEE. Trimming cost V 0 bases and J 3 bases, with 12 bases left between them. CDR3 length equals 16 residues. The CDR3 DNA reads as TGTGCCAGCAGCGTAGTTTCCGCAGACTACACCGGGGAGCTGTTTTTT. Protein: CASSVVSADYTGELFF. Complete variable domain (other parts from reference TRBV9 and TRBJ2-2): DSGVTQTPKHLITATGQRVTLRCSPRSGDLSVYWYQQSLDQGLQFLIQYYNGEERAKGNILERFSAQQFPDLHSELNLSSLELGDSALYFCASSVVSADYTGELFFGEGSRLTVL.

This sequence joins TRBV15 and TRBJ2-7; the D gene is possibly TRBD1 (6 bases). The CDR3 totals 13 residues. Between the trimmed V and J ends, which lost 2 bases and 8 bases, there was a span of 13 bases. Germline CDR1 reads LNHNV; CDR2 reads YYDKDF (reference sequence). The CDR3 nucleotides read TGTGCCACCAGCAGACAGGACAGAACCAAGCAGTACTTC. It is translated as CATSRQDRTKQYF.

This chain links TRBV2 with TRBJ1-5; D is undetermined. V gave up 4 bases and J gave up 9 bases, with 10 bases separating them. Per germline, CDR1 SNHLY and CDR2 FYNNEI. The length of the CDR3 is 12 residues. The CDR3 protein is CASSGEAGPQHF. CDR3 nucleotide sequence: TGTGCCAGCAGTGGGGAGGCGGGGCCCCAGCATTTT.

The gene calls are TRBV28 and TRBJ1-5; TRBD1 matches 7 bases. Germline CDR1 reads MDHEN; CDR2 reads SYDVKM. CDR3 length: 16 residues. With 3 bases clipped from V and 1 base from J, the junction kept 6 bases outside the gene matches. In DNA form, the CDR3 reads TGTGCCAGCAGTTTGCCGACAGGGATGAGCAATCAGCCCCAGCATTTT. This translates into CASSLPTGMSNQPQHF. Using reference TRBV28 and TRBJ1-5 for the parts outside the CDR3, the full variable domain is DVKVTQSSRYLVKRTGEKVFLECVQDMDHENMFWYRQDPGLGLRLIYFSYDVKMKEKGDIPEGYSVSREKKERFSLILESASTNQTSMYLCASSLPTGMSNQPQHFGDGTRLSIL.

This clone was seen only a few times. V is TRBV10-3 and J is TRBJ1-1; the match to TRBD1 covers 9 bases. Per germline, CDR1 ENHRY and CDR2 SYGVKD. The CDR3 extends over 13 amino acids. Trimming cost V 7 bases and J 3 bases; bases outside gene matches: 3. As DNA, the CDR3 is TGTGCCATCAATGACAGGGGGGACACTGAAGCTTTCTTT. Residues: CAINDRGDTEAFF.

The rearrangement joins TRBV7-9 to TRBJ2-5; tentatively, D is TRBD1 (5 bases). Trimming pared 0 bases from V and 2 bases from J, leaving 7 bases between. CDR1 and CDR2 from the germline V gene are SEHNR and FQNEAQ (reference sequence). The CDR3 loop spans 14 amino acids. CDR3 residues: CASSLADRQETQYF. Here the CDR3 DNA reads TGTGCCAGCAGCTTAGCCGACAGACAAGAGACCCAGTACTTC.

The chain uses TRBV4-3 and TRBJ2-7, with TRBD2 matching over 15 bases. Trimming cost V 3 bases and J 2 bases; bases outside gene matches: 2. This CDR3 region has 16 residues. Per germline, CDR1 LGHNA and CDR2 YSLEER. CDR3 nucleotides: TGCGCCAGCAGCCACCGGACTAGCGGGGGGGCCTACGAGCAGTACTTC. Amino acid sequence: CASSHRTSGGAYEQYF.

The CDR3 region is CSAWGGNEQYF. The CDR3 region has the DNA TGCAGTGCTTGGGGCGGGAACGAGCAGTACTTC. The chain employs TRBV20-1 and TRBJ2-7, with D perhaps TRBD2 (6 bases). Trimming shortened V by 5 bases and J by 5 bases, and 10 bases separated the two germline ends. Germline assignment: CDR1 DFQATT and CDR2 SNEGSKA (reference sequence). CDR3 size: 11 residues.

Here the CDR3 reads CASTSGRGETQYF. CDR3 in DNA: TGTGCTAGTACTAGCGGGAGGGGCGAGACCCAGTACTTC. The J gene is TRBJ2-5, the V gene TRBV12-5; 13 bases fit TRBD2. The length of the CDR3 is 13 residues. Trimming cost V 8 bases and J 5 bases; bases outside gene matches: 2. Looked up from germline, CDR1 is LGHNT and CDR2 is FRNRAP.

The J gene is TRBJ2-6, the V gene TRBV5-4; no reliable D call. The germline CDR1 and CDR2 sequences are SGHNT and YYREEE (reference sequence). CDR3 length: 13 residues. V was trimmed by 6 bases and J by 0 bases, leaving 4 bases between them. Here the CDR3 reads CASMASGANVLTF. CDR3 nucleotide sequence: TGTGCCAGCATGGCCTCTGGGGCCAACGTCCTGACTTTC.

The V gene is TRBV5-6, the J gene TRBJ1-1, with unresolved D. The CDR3 runs to 13 residues. In germline, CDR1 is SGHDT, CDR2 YYEEEE. V was shortened by 2 bases and J by 5 bases, with 10 bases between the two germline ends. CDR3 amino acids: CASSFGWRTEAFF. CDR3 DNA: TGTGCCAGCAGCTTTGGATGGCGGACTGAAGCTTTCTTT. Drawing the rest from reference TRBV5-6 and TRBJ1-1, the complete variable domain is DAGVTQSPTHLIKTRGQQVTLRCSPKSGHDTVSWYQQALGQGPQFIFQYYEEEERQRGNFPDRFSGHQFPNYSSELNVNALLLGDSALYLCASSFGWRTEAFFGQGTRLTVV.